These 29 T cell receptor beta chains came from one sample sequenced in a study of blood T cell repertoires in COVID-19. Assay: immunoSEQ multiplex PCR; the TCRdb copy retains only in-frame clones and omits some. The sample has about 250,000 clones; around 82% are singletons. Sequencing was done on a sample of peripheral blood. The receptors here all came from an older person with COVID-19, enrolled during active disease.

The chain couples TRBV28 to TRBJ2-3, with 9 bases that match TRBD2. The V and J ends lost 1 base and 3 bases, in that order; junction bases with no gene match: 20. This CDR3 comprises 21 residues. Per germline, CDR1 MDHEN and CDR2 SYDVKM. CDR3 protein: CASSLSHPSGDLLLSTDTQYF. The CDR3 DNA reads TGTGCCAGCAGTTTATCCCATCCTAGCGGGGATCTTCTCTTATCGACAGATACGCAGTATTTT.

The chain employs TRBV4-2 and TRBJ2-7; no reliable D call. V shed 0 bases and J shed 0 bases, with 6 bases lying between them. From germline, CDR1 is LGHNA and CDR2 YNFKEQ. The CDR3 covers 14 residues. Here the CDR3 DNA reads TGTGCCAGCAGCCAAGAATCAAACTCCTACGAGCAGTACTTC. It yields the protein CASSQESNSYEQYF.

This chain joins TRBV29-1 and TRBJ2-1; D ambiguous. V was clipped by 4 bases and J by 5 bases, with 3 bases between them. The CDR3 has 10 residues. Germline assignment: CDR1 SQVTM and CDR2 ANQGSEA. CDR3 region: CSVGNNEQFF. CDR3 DNA sequence: TGCAGCGTTGGTAACAATGAGCAGTTCTTC.

There are many counts of this clone. V gene TRBV28 combines with J gene TRBJ2-7; TRBD2 aligns across 8 bases. This CDR3 has 15 residues. Trimming took 6 bases from V and 5 from J; bases not matched to a gene: 12. The germline gives CDR1 MDHEN, CDR2 SYDVKM. The chain's CDR3 is CASSRAGTRSDEQYF. CDR3 sequence (DNA): TGTGCCAGCAGCCGAGCCGGGACTAGAAGTGACGAGCAGTACTTC. Full variable domain (remainder filled in from reference TRBV28 and TRBJ2-7): DVKVTQSSRYLVKRTGEKVFLECVQDMDHENMFWYRQDPGLGLRLIYFSYDVKMKEKGDIPEGYSVSREKKERFSLILESASTNQTSMYLCASSRAGTRSDEQYFGPGTRLTVT.

The gene calls are TRBV10-3 and TRBJ2-3, with TRBD2 matching 12 bases. V lost 6 bases and J lost 5; bases outside the gene matches: 9. The CDR3 runs 16 residues. In germline, CDR1 is ENHRY, CDR2 SYGVKD. DNA of the CDR3: TGTGCCATCAGCGGGGCGGCTAGCGGGGGGGGAGATACGCAGTATTTT. Encoded protein: CAISGAASGGGDTQYF.

The chain has TRBV28 and TRBJ1-5, with D unresolved. The CDR3 consists of 14 residues. Trimming stripped 1 base from V and 2 bases from J, with 6 bases between. Germline CDR1 is MDHEN and CDR2 is SYDVKM. This CDR3 is CASSLLGGNQPQHF. As DNA, the CDR3 is TGTGCCAGCAGTTTATTGGGAGGCAATCAGCCCCAGCATTTT.

This clone was observed a single time. This chain uses TRBV5-8 with TRBJ2-5, with D unresolved. V was cut by 0 bases and J by 4 bases, with 4 bases left in between. This CDR3 has 12 residues. CDR1 SGHTS and CDR2 YDEGEE come from the germline V gene. The CDR3 reads CASSLDGETQYF. CDR3 bases: TGTGCCAGCAGCTTGGACGGAGAGACCCAGTACTTC.

The rearrangement uses TRBV27 and TRBJ1-6, with 8 bases fitting TRBD1. This CDR3 comprises 16 residues. The V and J ends lost 7 bases and 7 bases, in that order; junction bases with no gene match: 12. The germline gives CDR1 MNHEY, CDR2 SMNVEV (reference sequence). CDR3 loop: CASTVSRTGKNSPLHF. The CDR3 DNA is TGTGCCAGCACTGTCTCGCGGACAGGGAAAAATTCACCCCTCCACTTT.

The gene calls are TRBV27 and TRBJ2-3; TRBD2 matches 7 bases. CDR1 and CDR2 from the germline V gene are MNHEY and SMNVEV (reference sequence). This CDR3 is 12 amino acids long. J lost 4 bases, V lost 8 bases, and 3 bases had no gene match. The CDR3 loop is CASGRGADTQYF. DNA of the CDR3: TGTGCCAGCGGCCGGGGGGCAGATACGCAGTATTTT.

The chain combines TRBV27 with TRBJ1-5; 7 nucleotides align to TRBD1. With V trimmed by 7 bases and J by 1 base, 7 bases remained unmatched. Germline loops: CDR1 MNHEY, CDR2 SMNVEV (reference sequence). This CDR3 region has 15 residues. The DNA for the CDR3 is TGTGCCAGCAAACCGACAGGGCAAAGCAATCAGCCCCAGCATTTT. Protein sequence: CASKPTGQSNQPQHF.

V gene TRBV6-1 combines with J gene TRBJ1-6, with D uncertain. In germline, CDR1 is MNHNS, CDR2 SASEGT. V was cut by 3 bases and J by 9 bases, with 12 bases left in between. There are 14 residues in the CDR3. The CDR3 is CASSDSRITSPLHF. CDR3 nucleotides: TGTGCCAGCAGTGATTCCAGGATAACTTCACCCCTCCACTTT.

The chain recombines TRBV7-2 with TRBJ1-2; TRBD1 might be the D (5 bases). Between the trimmed V and J ends, which lost 7 bases and 3 bases, there was a span of 15 bases. Looked up from germline, CDR1 is SGHTA and CDR2 is FQGNSA. The CDR3 has 14 residues. The CDR3 DNA reads as TGTGCCAGCAACCGGGACTGGGATGACTATGGCTACACCTTC. This translates into CASNRDWDDYGYTF.

This clone was found once. V usage is TRBV6-5 and J usage is TRBJ2-5, with 8 nucleotides matching TRBD2. The CDR3 spans 15 residues. Germline trimming cut 6 bases from V and 2 bases from J; bases unmatched to any gene: 8. The germline CDR1 and CDR2 sequences are MNHEY and SVGAGI. CDR3 loop: CASSTHTSGQETQYF. The CDR3 DNA reads as TGTGCCAGCAGCACACACACTAGCGGACAAGAGACCCAGTACTTC.

In DNA form, the CDR3 reads TGTGCCAGCAGCCCCTATCGGACTAGCGGGGGGCCCCCGGCCTACGAGCAGTACTTC. Its protein product is CASSPYRTSGGPPAYEQYF. J is TRBJ2-7 and V is TRBV3-1 (or the pseudogene TRBV3-2); 14 nucleotides match TRBD2. J was trimmed by 2 bases and V by 4 bases; bases with no gene match: 13. From germline, CDR1 is LGHDT and CDR2 YNNKEL (reference sequence). The CDR3 is 19 amino acids.

The rearrangement uses TRBV14 and TRBJ2-3; the match to TRBD2 covers 10 bases. Germline values: CDR1 SGHDN, CDR2 FVKESK. This CDR3 is built from 23 residues. Germline trimming cut 4 bases from V and 2 bases from J; bases unmatched to any gene: 27. CDR3 in amino acids: CASSPHYDVRLGKAGGSTDTQYF. The CDR3 DNA follows: TGTGCCAGCAGCCCCCATTATGATGTCCGGCTTGGAAAAGCGGGAGGGTCCACAGATACGCAGTATTTT.

V and J are TRBV5-4 and TRBJ2-7; no clear D. The germline V and J ends were trimmed by 0 bases and 6 bases, with 7 bases remaining between them. This CDR3 contains 12 residues. Germline CDR1 SGHNT, CDR2 YYREEE (reference sequence). The CDR3 here is CASSLVGGEQYF. The DNA of the CDR3 is TGTGCCAGCAGCTTGGTAGGCGGCGAGCAGTACTTC.

The rearrangement joins TRBV3-1 (or the pseudogene TRBV3-2) to TRBJ1-5; no clear D gene. The germline CDR1 and CDR2 sequences are LGHDT and YNNKEL (reference sequence). The CDR3 extends over 15 amino acids. V lost 2 bases and J 4 bases, leaving 12 bases between the germline ends. CDR3 in DNA: TGTGCCAGCAGCCAAAGACCTACGGGGAATCAGCCCCAGCATTTT. Protein product: CASSQRPTGNQPQHF.

The chain joins TRBV28 to TRBJ1-2; 8 bases line up with TRBD1. CDR3 size: 12 residues. Germline loops: CDR1 MDHEN, CDR2 SYDVKM. V gave up 7 bases and J gave up 8 bases; unmatched junction bases: 6. CDR3 residues: CASTTGVKGYTF. The CDR3 coding sequence is TGTGCCAGCACGACAGGGGTGAAGGGCTACACCTTC.

This clone was picked up a small number of times. The chain uses TRBV23-1 and TRBJ2-3; TRBD2 agrees at 14 bases. TRBV23-1 counts as an open reading frame of uncertain function. The CDR3 is 20 residues long. V lost 6 bases and J lost 3; bases outside the gene matches: 17. The CDR3 loop reads CASRGDPRTSGGLRTDTQYF. The CDR3 coding sequence is TGCGCCAGCAGGGGAGATCCGCGGACTAGCGGGGGGCTTCGTACAGATACGCAGTATTTT.

The V call is TRBV6-1, the J call TRBJ2-1; D is uncertain. Trimming left V 4 bases short and J 0 bases short, with 16 bases between. Germline V gives CDR1 MNHNS, CDR2 SASEGT. The CDR3 loop spans 17 amino acids. CDR3 region: CASSGGDTSPSYNEQFF. The DNA of the CDR3 is TGTGCCAGCAGTGGTGGTGACACCTCACCCTCCTACAATGAGCAGTTCTTC.

V usage is TRBV24-1 and J usage is TRBJ1-2; D remains ambiguous. Germline CDR1 KGHDR, CDR2 SFDVKD. Between the trimmed V and J ends, which lost 0 bases and 5 bases, there was a span of 9 bases. The CDR3 has 14 residues. CDR3 sequence: CATSDLARGYGYTF. DNA for the CDR3: TGTGCCACCAGTGATTTGGCCCGCGGGTATGGCTACACCTTC.

The genes are TRBV6-5 and TRBJ1-2, with D maybe TRBD1 (5 bases). Germline-derived CDR1 and CDR2 are MNHEY and SVGAGI. CDR3 length: 14 amino acids. The V and J ends lost 7 bases and 7 bases respectively, with 19 bases between them. The CDR3 region is CASTLLGEARGYTF. CDR3 sequence (DNA): TGTGCCAGCACCTTACTGGGGGAGGCTCGTGGCTACACCTTC.

The chain combines TRBV6-5 with TRBJ1-1, with a possible D match to TRBD1 (6 bases). V lost 2 bases and J lost 7, with 17 bases in between. CDR3 length: 15 residues. The germline gives CDR1 MNHEY, CDR2 SVGAGI. The CDR3 here is CASSYTNGGRGEAFF. The CDR3 DNA follows: TGTGCCAGCAGTTACACCAACGGGGGGCGAGGTGAAGCTTTCTTT.

This clone was seen once. The CDR3 nucleotides are TGTGCCATCAGAGGGGTTAATCAGCCCCAGCATTTT. It is translated as CAIRGVNQPQHF. This chain uses TRBV10-3 with TRBJ1-5; possible D gene TRBD1, 5 bases. In germline, CDR1 is ENHRY, CDR2 SYGVKD. The germline V and J ends were trimmed by 6 bases and 4 bases, with 7 bases remaining between them. The length of the CDR3 is 12 residues.

V and J are TRBV6-5 and TRBJ1-1; 8 nucleotides agree with TRBD1. Trimming removed 6 bases from V and 10 bases from J; junction bases left unmatched: 10. CDR3 size: 13 residues. The germline V gene has CDR1 MNHEY and CDR2 SVGAGI. The CDR3 nucleotides are TGTGCCAGCAGGGGGGGGCAGGGGGCGCGAGCTTTCTTT. It encodes CASRGGQGARAFF.

The rearrangement joins TRBV7-3 to TRBJ1-2, with D perhaps matching TRBD1 (5 bases). Deletions cut 1 base from V and 2 bases from J, with 8 bases between. The germline V gene has CDR1 SGHTA and CDR2 FQGTGA. The CDR3 length is 14 residues. The CDR3 loop reads CASSLNPGNYGYTF. The CDR3 DNA sequence: TGTGCCAGCAGCTTAAACCCAGGGAACTATGGCTACACCTTC.

The rearrangement links TRBV3-1 (or the pseudogene TRBV3-2) to TRBJ1-2; no clear D gene. The V gene's germline CDR1 is LGHDT and CDR2 YNNKEL (reference sequence). The ends were cut back, 1 base at V and 4 bases at J, with 13 bases in the middle. The CDR3 extends over 15 amino acids. CDR3 region: CASSQGAGNPYGYTF. Here the CDR3 DNA reads TGTGCCAGCAGCCAAGGTGCCGGGAATCCCTATGGCTACACCTTC.

The chain links TRBV6-5 to TRBJ2-1, with a possible D match to TRBD2 (6 bases). The germline V gene encodes CDR1 MNHEY and CDR2 SVGAGI. The V and J ends lost 5 bases and 0 bases respectively, with 8 bases between them. The CDR3 has 14 residues. The CDR3 reads CASSPGSSYNEQFF. DNA of the CDR3: TGTGCCAGCAGTCCCGGGAGCTCCTACAATGAGCAGTTCTTC.

The gene calls are TRBV2 and TRBJ2-2; 12 bases align to TRBD1. CDR1 is SNHLY and CDR2 is FYNNEI in the germline V gene. V was pared by 6 bases and J by 6 bases, with 5 bases of the junction left unmatched. CDR3 size: 15 residues. Written as DNA, the CDR3 is TGTGCCAGCAGGCGGGACAGGGGGCCAGCCGGGGAGCTGTTTTTT. It yields the protein CASRRDRGPAGELFF.